This TCR beta chain derives from a study of blood T cells in healthy people across ages. In the study overall: Researchers report that template switching captured about one barcoded beta molecule per two T cells.

The CDR3 runs to 14 residues. Trimming took 7 bases from V and 4 from J; bases not matched to a gene: 9. Looked up from germline, CDR1 is SQVTM and CDR2 is ANQGSEA. Together with a sample-barcoded 5' primer, a J-beta primer mix was included in a second PCR lasting roughly 6 to 12 cycles. TCRdb fed the 5' RACE reads into MiXCR, producing one record per CDR3 protein. Of 1.5 million to 2 million distinct CDR3 sequences listed, roughly 43% are singletons. Healthy individuals of Caucasian origin from Russia, aged roughly 6 to 90, served as donors. Every sample had a minimum of 6 million PBMCs isolated. The TCR sequence derives from a human donor in good health. The sample was blood. V and J are TRBV29-1 and TRBJ1-4; 7 bases match TRBD1. Here the CDR3 reads CSASPGTVNEKLFF. The CDR3, as DNA: TGCAGCGCCTCCCCGGGGACAGTTAATGAAAAACTGTTTTTT.